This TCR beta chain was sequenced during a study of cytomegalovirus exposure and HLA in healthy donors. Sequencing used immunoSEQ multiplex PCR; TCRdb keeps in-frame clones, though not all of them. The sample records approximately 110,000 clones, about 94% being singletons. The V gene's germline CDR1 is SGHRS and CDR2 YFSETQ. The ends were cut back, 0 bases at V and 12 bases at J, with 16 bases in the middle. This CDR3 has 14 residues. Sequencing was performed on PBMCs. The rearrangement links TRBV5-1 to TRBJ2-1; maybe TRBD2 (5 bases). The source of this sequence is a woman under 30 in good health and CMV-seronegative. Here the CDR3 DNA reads TGCGCCAGCAGCTTGGCCACGGGAAGCGGATCGCAGTTCTTC. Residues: CASSLATGSGSQFF.